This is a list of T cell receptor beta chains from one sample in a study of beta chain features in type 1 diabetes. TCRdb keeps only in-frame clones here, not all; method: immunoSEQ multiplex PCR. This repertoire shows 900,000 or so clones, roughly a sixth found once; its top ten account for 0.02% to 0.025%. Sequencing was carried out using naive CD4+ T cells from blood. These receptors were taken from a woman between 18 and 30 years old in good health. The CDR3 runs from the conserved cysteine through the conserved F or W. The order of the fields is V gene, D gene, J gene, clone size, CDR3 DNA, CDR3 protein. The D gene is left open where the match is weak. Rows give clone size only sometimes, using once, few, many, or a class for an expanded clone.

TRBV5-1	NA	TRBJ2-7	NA	TGCGCCAGCAACGTTCAAGGCAGATCCTACGAGCAGTACTTC	CASNVQGRSYEQYF
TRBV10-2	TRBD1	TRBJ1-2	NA	TGCGCCAGCAGTGTTGTGCAGGGGGACGCTAACTATGGCTACACCTTC	CASSVVQGDANYGYTF
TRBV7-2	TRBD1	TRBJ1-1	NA	TGTGCCAGCAGCCGACAGGGTTCCACAGGGGGCACTGAAGCTTTCTTT	CASSRQGSTGGTEAFF
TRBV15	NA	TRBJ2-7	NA	TGTGCCACCAGCAGAGTACTAGGGGCGCGCGAGCAGTACTTC	CATSRVLGAREQYF
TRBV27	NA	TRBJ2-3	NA	TGTGCCAGCGGGAAGGTAACAGATACGCAGTATTTT	CASGKVTDTQYF
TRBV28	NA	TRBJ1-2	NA	TGTGCCAGCAGCTTTTCATGGCATAGCGATCCTAGCAAAGGGGGCTACACCTTC	CASSFSWHSDPSKGGYTF
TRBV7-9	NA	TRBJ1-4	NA	TGTGCCAGCAGCTCCCGGGGAGGGGACGAAAAACTGTTTTTT	CASSSRGGDEKLFF
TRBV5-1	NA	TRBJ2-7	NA	TGCGCCAGCAGCCAGGTACTGAGGGGATCCTACGAGCAGTACTTC	CASSQVLRGSYEQYF
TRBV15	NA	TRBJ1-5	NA	TGTGCCACCAGCAGAGATAATGGGCCGACAGATAGCAATCAGCCCCAGCATTTT	CATSRDNGPTDSNQPQHF
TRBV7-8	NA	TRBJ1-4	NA	TGTGCCAGCAGCTTACGCAGACAGACGGTTGAAAAACTGTTTTTT	CASSLRRQTVEKLFF
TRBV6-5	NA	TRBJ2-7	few	TGTGCCAGCACAGGTAACTACGAGCAGTACTTC	CASTGNYEQYF
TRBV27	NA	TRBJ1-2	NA	TGTGCCAGCAGACCCGGACGGATTGGCTATGGCTACACCTTC	CASRPGRIGYGYTF
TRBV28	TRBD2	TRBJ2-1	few	TGTGCCAGCCATGCGGGGGGAGGCTACAATGAGCAGTTCTTC	CASHAGGGYNEQFF
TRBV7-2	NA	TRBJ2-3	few	TGTGCCAGCAGCTTTGGACTAAGAGGAGGAAGCACAGATACGCAGTATTTT	CASSFGLRGGSTDTQYF
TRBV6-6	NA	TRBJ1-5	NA	TGTGCCAGCAGTTACCACACGGGTGTCAATCAGCCCCAGCATTTT	CASSYHTGVNQPQHF
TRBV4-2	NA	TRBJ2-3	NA	TGTGCCAGCAGCCAAGACGGGTGGCTAGCGAAAGATACGCAGTATTTT	CASSQDGWLAKDTQYF
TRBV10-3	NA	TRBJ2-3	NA	TGTGCCATCAGTGCGCAGGCAAGAGTCGAAGATACGCAGTATTTT	CAISAQARVEDTQYF
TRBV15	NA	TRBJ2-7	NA	TGTGCCACCAGCAGAGATAGTAGCTCCTACGAGCAGTACTTC	CATSRDSSSYEQYF
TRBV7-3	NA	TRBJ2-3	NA	TGTGCCAGCAGCCAACTGGGGTCCGATACGCAGTATTTT	CASSQLGSDTQYF
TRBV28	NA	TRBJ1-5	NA	TGTGCCAGCAGTTCGGAGGGTTGGAGGGGCAATCAGCCCCAGCATTTT	CASSSEGWRGNQPQHF
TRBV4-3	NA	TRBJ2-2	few	TGCGCCAGCAGCCAACGGGTTGGGGAGCTGTTTTTT	CASSQRVGELFF
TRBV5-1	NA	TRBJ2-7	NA	TGCGCCAGCAGCTCCCCCCAGGTGGGCCGAAGCTCCTACGAGCAGTACTTC	CASSSPQVGRSSYEQYF
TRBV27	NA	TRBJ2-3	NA	TGTGCCAGCAGTGTGGGAAGCACAGATACGCAGTATTTT	CASSVGSTDTQYF
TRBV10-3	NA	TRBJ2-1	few	TGTGCCACCGGTTCTACATTAAATGAGCAGTTCTTC	CATGSTLNEQFF
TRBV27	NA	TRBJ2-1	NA	TGTGCCAGCAGCCGTGGCTCCTCCTACAATGAGCAGTTCTTC	CASSRGSSYNEQFF
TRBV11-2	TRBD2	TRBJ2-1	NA	TGTGCCAGCAGCTTAGATTCCGCTAGCGGGTTCCAGTTCTTC	CASSLDSASGFQFF
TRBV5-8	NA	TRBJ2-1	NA	TGTGCCAGCAGCTTGGAGGGCGGCTACAATGAGCAGTTCTTC	CASSLEGGYNEQFF
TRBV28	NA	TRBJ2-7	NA	TGTGCCAGCAGTTTCCCGGGACCTTCCTACGAGCAGTACTTC	CASSFPGPSYEQYF
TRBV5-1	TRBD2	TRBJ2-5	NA	TGCGCCAGCCGTACCGGGACTAGCGGGGCTAGAGAGACCCGGTACTTC	CASRTGTSGARETRYF
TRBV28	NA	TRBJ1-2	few	TGTGCCAGCAGTTTAATTCTTCCCGGGGATCACTATGGCTACACCTTC	CASSLILPGDHYGYTF
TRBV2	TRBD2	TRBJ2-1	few	TGTGCCAGCAGTGACGGGCTAGCGGAATACAATGAGCAGTTCTTC	CASSDGLAEYNEQFF
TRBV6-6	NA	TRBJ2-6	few	TGTGCCAGCAGGGATACAGGGCTAGGGGCCAACGTCCTGACTTTC	CASRDTGLGANVLTF
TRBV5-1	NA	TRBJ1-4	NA	TGCGCCAGCAGCTTAAGGACCGGCCCTAATGAAAAACTGTTTTTT	CASSLRTGPNEKLFF
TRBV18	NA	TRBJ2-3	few	TGTGCCAGCTCACCAACCGCAGGGTATACAGATACGCAGTATTTT	CASSPTAGYTDTQYF
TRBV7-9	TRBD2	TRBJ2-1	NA	TGTGCCAGCAGCTTAGGGACTAGCGGTGACGGGGCGATCTTC	CASSLGTSGDGAIF
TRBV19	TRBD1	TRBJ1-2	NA	TGTGCCAGTAGTATTACCGGACAGGTTTATGGCTACACCTTC	CASSITGQVYGYTF
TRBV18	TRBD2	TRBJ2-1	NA	TGTGCCAGCTCACCATTGGGGACTAGCGGGAGTGATGAGCAGTTCTTC	CASSPLGTSGSDEQFF
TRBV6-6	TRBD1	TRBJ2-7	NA	TGTGCCAGCAGTTATGGACAGGTCCACGAGCAGTACTTC	CASSYGQVHEQYF
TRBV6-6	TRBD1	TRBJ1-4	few	TGTGCCAGCAGTTACCGCCCGACAGGGGTGGGTGAAAAACTGTTTTTT	CASSYRPTGVGEKLFF
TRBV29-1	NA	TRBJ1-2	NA	TGCAGCGTTGCGACCGGAACAGGGACCTATGGCTACACCTTC	CSVATGTGTYGYTF
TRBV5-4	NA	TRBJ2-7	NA	TGTGCCAGCAGCCCGGGTCTCAGCTCCTACGAGCAGTACTTC	CASSPGLSSYEQYF
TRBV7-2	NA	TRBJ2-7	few	TGTGCCAGCAGTTACCTACTAGTAACGCACGAGCAGTACTTC	CASSYLLVTHEQYF